Below, one TCR beta chain is given with its context. These data are taken from a study of T cell responses to AZD1222 COVID-19 vaccine. Trimming removed 2 bases at V and 13 bases at J, with 17 bases between. The CDR3 runs 14 residues. Germline V gene sequence: CDR1 MNHEY, CDR2 SVGEGT. Second doses that came at about 4 or about 12 weeks were put together. The data were produced by immunoSEQ multiplex PCR, yet TCRdb's version contains in-frame clones alone and is incomplete. This sample carries approximately 42,000 clones, 88% of them seen once, and the ten largest clones take just under 25%. The sequence was obtained from an adult who received the AZD1222 COVID-19 vaccine. Here the sequenced sample was peripheral blood, taken 28 days after the second AZD1222 dose. The genes are TRBV6-2 or TRBV6-3 and TRBJ1-4, with D tentatively TRBD1 (5 bases). The chain's CDR3 is CASSYTSRGVGLFF. The CDR3 DNA follows: TGTGCCAGCAGTTACACCTCGAGGGGAGTTGGACTGTTTTTT.